This record concerns one T cell receptor (beta chain) sequence. Its cognate antigen is unknown. These data originate in a study of PD-1 blockade in mismatch repair-deficient tumors. General observations from the study: Rapid post-treatment expansion, then contraction, generally preceding radiologic response, marked tumor-resident clones.

Germline lookup yields CDR1 PRHDT and CDR2 FYEKMQ (reference sequence). This CDR3 comprises 16 residues. V was pared by 5 bases and J by 8 bases, with 24 bases between. Three pembrolizumab responders had their TCRs sequenced. Clones were sequenced by immunoSEQ multiplex PCR, and TCRdb holds only the in-frame ones, with some missing. Of 95,000 to 150,000 clones listed, about 85% were seen once; the top ten hold 13%. The sample consisted of peripheral blood, taken 44 weeks after starting pembrolizumab. The chain couples TRBV13 to TRBJ1-1, with TRBD1 as a possible D gene (6 bases). This clonotype was sampled from an adult with mismatch repair-deficient cancer. The CDR3 sequence is CASSPILGGGGLEAFF. Written as DNA, the CDR3 is TGTGCCAGCAGCCCCATTTTGGGAGGGGGAGGTTTAGAAGCTTTCTTT.